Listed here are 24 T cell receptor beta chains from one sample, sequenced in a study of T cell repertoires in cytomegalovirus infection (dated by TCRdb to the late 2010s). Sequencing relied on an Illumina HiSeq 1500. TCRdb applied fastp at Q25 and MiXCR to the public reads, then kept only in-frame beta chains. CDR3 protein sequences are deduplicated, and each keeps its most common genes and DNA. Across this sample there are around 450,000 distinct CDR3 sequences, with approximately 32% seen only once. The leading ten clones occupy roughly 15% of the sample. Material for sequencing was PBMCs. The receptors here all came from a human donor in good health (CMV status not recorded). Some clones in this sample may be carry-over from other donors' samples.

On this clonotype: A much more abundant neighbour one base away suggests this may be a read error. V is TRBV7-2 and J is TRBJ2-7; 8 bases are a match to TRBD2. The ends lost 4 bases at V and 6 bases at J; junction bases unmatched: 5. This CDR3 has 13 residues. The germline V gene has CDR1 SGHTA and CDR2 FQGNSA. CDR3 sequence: CASSSWTSFEQYF. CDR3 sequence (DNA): TGTGCCAGCAGCTCCTGGACTAGCTTCGAGCAGTACTTC.

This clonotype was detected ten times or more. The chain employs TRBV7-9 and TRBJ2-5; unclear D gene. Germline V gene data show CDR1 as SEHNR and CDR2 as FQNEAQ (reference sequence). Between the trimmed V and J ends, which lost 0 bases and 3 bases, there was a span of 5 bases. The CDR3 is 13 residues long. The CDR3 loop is CASSLAVKETQYF. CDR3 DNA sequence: TGTGCCAGCAGCTTAGCTGTGAAAGAGACCCAGTACTTC.

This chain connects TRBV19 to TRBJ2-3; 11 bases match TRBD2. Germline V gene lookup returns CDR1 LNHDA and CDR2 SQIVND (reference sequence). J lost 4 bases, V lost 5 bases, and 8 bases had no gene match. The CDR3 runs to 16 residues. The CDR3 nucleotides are TGTGCCAGTAGTCGGACTAGCGGGTCGGTTGCAGATACGCAGTATTTT. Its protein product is CASSRTSGSVADTQYF.

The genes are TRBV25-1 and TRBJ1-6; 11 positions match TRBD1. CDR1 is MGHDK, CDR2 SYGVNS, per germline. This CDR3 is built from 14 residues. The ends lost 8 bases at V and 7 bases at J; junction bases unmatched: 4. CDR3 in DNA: TGTGCCAGCGGGACAGGGGGTCTCAATTCACCCCTCCACTTT. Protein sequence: CASGTGGLNSPLHF.

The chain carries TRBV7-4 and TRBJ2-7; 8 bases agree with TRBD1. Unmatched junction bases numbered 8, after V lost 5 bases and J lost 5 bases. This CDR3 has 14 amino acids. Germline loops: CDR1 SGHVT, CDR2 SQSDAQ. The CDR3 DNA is TGTGCCAGCAGCCCACCGACAGGGGACCACGAGCAGTACTTC. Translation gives CASSPPTGDHEQYF.

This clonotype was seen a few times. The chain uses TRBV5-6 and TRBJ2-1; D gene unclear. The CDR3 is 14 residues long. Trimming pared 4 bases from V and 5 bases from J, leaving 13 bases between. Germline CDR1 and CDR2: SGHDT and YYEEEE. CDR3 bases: TGTGCCAGCAGCCTAAACTGGGCAGACAATGAGCAGTTCTTC. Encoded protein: CASSLNWADNEQFF.

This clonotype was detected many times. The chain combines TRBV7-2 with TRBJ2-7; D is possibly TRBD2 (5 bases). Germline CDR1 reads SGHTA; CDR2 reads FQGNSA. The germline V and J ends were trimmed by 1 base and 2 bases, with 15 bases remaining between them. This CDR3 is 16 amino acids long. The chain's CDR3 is CASSLDPSIPTYEQYF. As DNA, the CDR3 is TGTGCCAGCAGCTTAGACCCTAGCATACCCACCTACGAGCAGTACTTC.

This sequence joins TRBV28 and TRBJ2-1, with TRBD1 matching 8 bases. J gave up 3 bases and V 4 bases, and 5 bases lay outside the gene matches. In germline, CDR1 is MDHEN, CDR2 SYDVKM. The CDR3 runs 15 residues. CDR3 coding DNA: TGTGCCAGCAGTTCCCCCGGGACAGGCTACAATGAGCAGTTCTTC. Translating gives CASSSPGTGYNEQFF.

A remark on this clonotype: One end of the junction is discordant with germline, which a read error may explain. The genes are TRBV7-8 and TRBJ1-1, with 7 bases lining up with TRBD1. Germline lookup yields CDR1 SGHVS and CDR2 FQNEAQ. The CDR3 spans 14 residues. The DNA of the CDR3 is TGTGCCAGCAGCTACGGGACAGCGAACACTGAATCTTTCTTT. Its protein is CASSYGTANTESFF.

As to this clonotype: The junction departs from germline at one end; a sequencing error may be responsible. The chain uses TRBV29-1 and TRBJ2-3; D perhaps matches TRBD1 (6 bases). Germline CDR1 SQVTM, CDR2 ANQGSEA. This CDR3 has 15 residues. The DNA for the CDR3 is TGCAGCGTAAGCGCGACAGGTTGGAGCACGGATACGCAGTATTTT. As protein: CSVSATGWSTDTQYF.

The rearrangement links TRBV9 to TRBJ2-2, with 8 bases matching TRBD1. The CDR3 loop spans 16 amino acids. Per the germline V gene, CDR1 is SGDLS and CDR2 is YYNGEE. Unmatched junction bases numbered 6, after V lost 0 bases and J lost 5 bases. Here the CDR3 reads CASSVAGGIRTGELFF. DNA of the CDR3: TGTGCCAGCAGCGTAGCAGGGGGCATACGGACCGGGGAGCTGTTTTTT.

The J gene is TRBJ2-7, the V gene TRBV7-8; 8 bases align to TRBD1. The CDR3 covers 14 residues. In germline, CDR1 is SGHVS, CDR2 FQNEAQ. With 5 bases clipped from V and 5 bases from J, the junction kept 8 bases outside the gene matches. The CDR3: CASSRGTQGDEQYF. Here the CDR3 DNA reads TGTGCCAGCAGCAGAGGGACACAGGGGGACGAGCAGTACTTC.

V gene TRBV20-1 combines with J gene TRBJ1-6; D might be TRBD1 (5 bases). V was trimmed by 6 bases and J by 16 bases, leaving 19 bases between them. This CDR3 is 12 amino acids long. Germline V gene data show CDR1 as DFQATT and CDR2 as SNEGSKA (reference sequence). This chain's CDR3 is CSATPGDGVLHF. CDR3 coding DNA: TGCAGTGCGACTCCCGGGGACGGGGTGCTCCACTTT.

CDR3 nucleotides: TGCGCCAGCAGCCAAGCTGGAAACACCATATATTTT. Amino acids: CASSQAGNTIYF. This chain joins TRBV4-1 and TRBJ1-3; unclear D gene. CDR1 MGHRA and CDR2 YSYEKL come from the germline V gene. There are 12 residues in the CDR3. Trimming stripped 1 base from V and 2 bases from J, with 0 bases between.

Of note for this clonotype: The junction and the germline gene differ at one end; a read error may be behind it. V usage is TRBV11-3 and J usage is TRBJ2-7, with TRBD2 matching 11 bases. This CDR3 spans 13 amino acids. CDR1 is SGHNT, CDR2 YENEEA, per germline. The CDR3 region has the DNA TGTTCCAGCAGCCTCGGGACTAGCGGCGAGCAGTACTTC. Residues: CSSSLGTSGEQYF.

The CDR3 reads CASSIGRDYTDTQYF. The CDR3 DNA sequence: TGTGCCAGTAGTATAGGGAGGGACTATACAGATACGCAGTATTTT. V is TRBV19 and J is TRBJ2-3; 7 nucleotides align to TRBD2. The CDR3 has 15 amino acids. Germline V CDR1 and CDR2: LNHDA, SQIVND (reference sequence). V gave up 1 base and J gave up 3 bases; unmatched junction bases: 4.

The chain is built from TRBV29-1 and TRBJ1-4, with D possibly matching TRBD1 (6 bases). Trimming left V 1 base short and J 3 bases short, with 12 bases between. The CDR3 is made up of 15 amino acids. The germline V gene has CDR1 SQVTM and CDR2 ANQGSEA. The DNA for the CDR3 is TGCAGCGTTGAAGTGAGGACAGCCTCTAATGAAAAACTGTTTTTT. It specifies CSVEVRTASNEKLFF.

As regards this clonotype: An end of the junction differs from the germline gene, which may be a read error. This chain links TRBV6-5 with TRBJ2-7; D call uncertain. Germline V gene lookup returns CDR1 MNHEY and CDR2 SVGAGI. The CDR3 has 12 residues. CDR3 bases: TGTGCCAGCAGTTACTCAGGTTACGAGCCGTACTTC. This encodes CASSYSGYEPYF.

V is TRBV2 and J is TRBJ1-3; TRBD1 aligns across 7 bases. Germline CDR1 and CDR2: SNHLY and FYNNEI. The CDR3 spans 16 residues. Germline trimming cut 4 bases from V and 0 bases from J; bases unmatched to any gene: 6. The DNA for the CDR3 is TGTGCCAGCAGTGCAGTCGGGACAGCCTCTGGAAACACCATATATTTT. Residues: CASSAVGTASGNTIYF.

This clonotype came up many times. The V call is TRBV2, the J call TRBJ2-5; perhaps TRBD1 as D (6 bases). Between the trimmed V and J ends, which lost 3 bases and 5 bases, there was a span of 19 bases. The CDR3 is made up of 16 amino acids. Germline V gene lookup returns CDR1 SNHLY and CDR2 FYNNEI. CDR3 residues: CASSESSRGKFETQYF. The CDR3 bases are TGTGCCAGCAGTGAGAGCTCTAGGGGGAAGTTTGAGACCCAGTACTTC.

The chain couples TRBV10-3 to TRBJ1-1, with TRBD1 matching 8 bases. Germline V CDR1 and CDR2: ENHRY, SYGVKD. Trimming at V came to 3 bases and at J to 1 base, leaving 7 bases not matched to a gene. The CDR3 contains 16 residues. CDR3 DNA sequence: TGTGCCATCAGTGACCCCCAGGGGGCTTCGAACACTGAAGCTTTCTTT. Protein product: CAISDPQGASNTEAFF.

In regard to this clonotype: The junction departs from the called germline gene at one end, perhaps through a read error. The CDR3 coding sequence is TGTGCCAGCAGTGTTTCCGGGACAGGGTTTCCCTACGAGAAGTACTTT. It codes for CASSVSGTGFPYEKYF. This chain uses TRBV27 with TRBJ2-7, with TRBD1 matching 9 bases. The CDR3 is 16 residues long. Germline assignment: CDR1 MNHEY and CDR2 SMNVEV (reference sequence).

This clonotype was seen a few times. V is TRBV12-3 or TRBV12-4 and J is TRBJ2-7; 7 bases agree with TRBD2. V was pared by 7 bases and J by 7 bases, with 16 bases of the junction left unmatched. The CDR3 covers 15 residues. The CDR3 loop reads CASTVSWGGSEEQYF. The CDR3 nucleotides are TGTGCCAGCACCGTTAGCTGGGGGGGGTCCGAGGAGCAGTACTTC.

The CDR3 spells CASRSPPGANVLTF. The CDR3 coding sequence is TGTGCCAGCAGGTCGCCCCCGGGGGCCAACGTCCTGACTTTC. The chain couples TRBV4-2 to TRBJ2-6, with D uncertain. With 6 bases removed from V and 4 bases from J, the gap between germline ends came to 10 bases. Germline loops: CDR1 LGHNA, CDR2 YNFKEQ. This CDR3 comprises 14 residues.